The sequence of this TCR beta chain was determined in a study of blood T cell repertoires in COVID-19. In the study overall: From T cells, B-cell-depleted T cells, or PBMCs came the material, which was cDNA or gDNA.

The repertoire was sequenced with immunoSEQ multiplex PCR; TCRdb's copy has only in-frame clones and lacks some. This table has tens of thousands of clones, around 86% appearing once. Germline V gene lookup returns CDR1 SGHTA and CDR2 FQGNSA. The CDR3 is 16 residues long. V gave up 0 bases and J gave up 2 bases, with 12 bases separating them. The sequencing sample was made of peripheral blood. The rearrangement joins TRBV7-2 to TRBJ2-3; no clear D gene. The TCR was taken from a woman at least 80 years old with acute or convalescent COVID-19. CDR3: CASSLASRQVTDTQYF. The CDR3 bases are TGTGCCAGCAGCTTAGCTTCCCGCCAGGTCACAGATACGCAGTATTTT.